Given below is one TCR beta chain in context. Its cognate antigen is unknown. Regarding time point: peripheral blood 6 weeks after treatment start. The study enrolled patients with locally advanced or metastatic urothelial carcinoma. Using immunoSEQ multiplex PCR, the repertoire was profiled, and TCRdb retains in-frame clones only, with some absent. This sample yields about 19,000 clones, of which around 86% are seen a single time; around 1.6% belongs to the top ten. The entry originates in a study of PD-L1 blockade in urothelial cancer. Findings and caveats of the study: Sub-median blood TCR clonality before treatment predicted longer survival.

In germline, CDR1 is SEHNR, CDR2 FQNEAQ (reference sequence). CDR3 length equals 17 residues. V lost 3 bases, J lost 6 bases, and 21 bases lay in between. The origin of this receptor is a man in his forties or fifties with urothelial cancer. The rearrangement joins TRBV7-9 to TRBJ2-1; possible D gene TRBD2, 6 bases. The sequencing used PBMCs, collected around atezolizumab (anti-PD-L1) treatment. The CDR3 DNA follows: TGTGCCAGCAGCTTCGTTAGACCATTCCGGGGAGGCAATGAGCAGTTCTTC. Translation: CASSFVRPFRGGNEQFF.